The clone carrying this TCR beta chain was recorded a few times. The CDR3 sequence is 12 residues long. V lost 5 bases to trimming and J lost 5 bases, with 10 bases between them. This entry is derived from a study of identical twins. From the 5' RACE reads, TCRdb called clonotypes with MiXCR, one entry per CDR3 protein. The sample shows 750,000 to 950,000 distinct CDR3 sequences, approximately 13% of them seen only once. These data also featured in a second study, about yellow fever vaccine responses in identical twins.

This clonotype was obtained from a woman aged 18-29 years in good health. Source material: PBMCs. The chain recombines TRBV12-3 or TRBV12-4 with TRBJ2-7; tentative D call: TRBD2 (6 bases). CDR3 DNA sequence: TGTGCCAGCAGTCCGACTAGGAACGAGCAGTACTTC. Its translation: CASSPTRNEQYF.